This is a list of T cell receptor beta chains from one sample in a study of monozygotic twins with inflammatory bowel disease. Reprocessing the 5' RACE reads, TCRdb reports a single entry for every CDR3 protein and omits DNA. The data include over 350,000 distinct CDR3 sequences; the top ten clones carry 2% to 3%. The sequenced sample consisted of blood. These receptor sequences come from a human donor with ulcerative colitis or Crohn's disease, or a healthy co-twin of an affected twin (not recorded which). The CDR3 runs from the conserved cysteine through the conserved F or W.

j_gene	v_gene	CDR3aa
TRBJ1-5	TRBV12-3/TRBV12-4	CASSLLAGPREPQHF
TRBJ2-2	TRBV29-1	CSVEWQYGELFF
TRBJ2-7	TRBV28	CASSSATPWAGEQYF
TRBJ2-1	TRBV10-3	CAISDAGGEQLF
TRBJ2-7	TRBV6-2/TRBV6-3	CASSYGNQWGYEQYF
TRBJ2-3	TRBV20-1	CSARSWRGPTDTQYF
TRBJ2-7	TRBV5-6	CASSLARTSYEQYF
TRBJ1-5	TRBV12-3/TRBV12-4	CASSSGDRGLQPQHF
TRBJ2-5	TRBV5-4	CASSLAPTLLAGVRETQYF
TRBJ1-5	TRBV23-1	CARRDREESNQPQHF
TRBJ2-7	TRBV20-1	CSAREGQTRSLSYEQYF
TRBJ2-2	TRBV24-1	CATSYPLTGELFF
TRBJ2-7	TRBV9	CASSAETGAMYEQYF
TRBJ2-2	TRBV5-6	CASSLFRARSGELFF
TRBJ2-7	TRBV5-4	CASSLGIGTGSDEQYF
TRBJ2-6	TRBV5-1	CASSFPGTGSSGANVLTF
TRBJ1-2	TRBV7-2	CASSRDLLYGYTF
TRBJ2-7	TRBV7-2	CASSPSWGYEGQYF
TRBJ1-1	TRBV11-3	CASSLRQGRAFF
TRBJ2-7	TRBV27	CASSLTKRGVNYEQYF
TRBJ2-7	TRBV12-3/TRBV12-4	CASSLGLVVSSYEQYF
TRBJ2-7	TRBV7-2	CASSFQSGGAYEQYF
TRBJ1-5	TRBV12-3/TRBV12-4	CASRGTGGGNQPQHF
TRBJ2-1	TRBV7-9	CASSSRGNNEQFF
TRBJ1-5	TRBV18	CASSPGYRNQPQHF
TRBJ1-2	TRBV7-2	CASSLAGFGYGYTF
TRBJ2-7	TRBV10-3	CAISVLGNEQYF
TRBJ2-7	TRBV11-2	CASSLGPGWTGDSYEQYF
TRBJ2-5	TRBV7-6	CASSLVTQETQYF
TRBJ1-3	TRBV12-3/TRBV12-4	CASTLDTDSGNTIYF
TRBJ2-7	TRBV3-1	CASSPGVGEYEQYF
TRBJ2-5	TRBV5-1	CASSLGSSGEETQYF
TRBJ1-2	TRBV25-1	CASSPTGQGSGYTF
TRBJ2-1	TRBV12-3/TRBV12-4	CASSLGGPHLEQFF
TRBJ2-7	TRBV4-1	CASSPMAQGYEQYF
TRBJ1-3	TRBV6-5	CASSLDQRASGNTIYF
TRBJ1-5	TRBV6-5	CASSSGRGNQPQHF